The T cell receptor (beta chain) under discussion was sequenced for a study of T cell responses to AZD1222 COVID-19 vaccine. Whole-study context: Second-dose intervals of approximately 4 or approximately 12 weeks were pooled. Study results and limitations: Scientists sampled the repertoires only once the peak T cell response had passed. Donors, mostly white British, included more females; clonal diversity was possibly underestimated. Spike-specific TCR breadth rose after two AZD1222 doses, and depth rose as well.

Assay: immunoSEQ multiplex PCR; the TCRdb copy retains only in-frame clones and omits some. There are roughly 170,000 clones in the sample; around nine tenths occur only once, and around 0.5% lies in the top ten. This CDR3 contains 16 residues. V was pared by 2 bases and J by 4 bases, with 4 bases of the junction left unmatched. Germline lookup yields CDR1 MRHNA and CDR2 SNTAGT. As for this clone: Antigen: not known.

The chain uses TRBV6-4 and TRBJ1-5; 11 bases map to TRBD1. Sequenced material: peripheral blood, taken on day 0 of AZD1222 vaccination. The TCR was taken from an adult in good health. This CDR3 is CASSDPRDRGNQPQHF. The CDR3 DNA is TGTGCCAGCAGTGACCCAAGGGACAGGGGGAATCAGCCCCAGCATTTT.